This T cell receptor (beta chain) was observed in a study of shared clonotypes between healthy human individuals. Germline assignment: CDR1 SGHTS and CDR2 YDEGEE. V lost 0 bases, J lost 7 bases, and 11 bases stayed unmatched. This CDR3 has 17 residues. Naive-designated CD8 cells lacked CD45RO, were positively enriched for CCR7, and omitted terminally differentiated effector memory CD45RA+ cells. Libraries were prepared by immunoSEQ multiplex PCR; TCRdb keeps only in-frame clonotypes and omits some of them. The repertoire has hundreds of thousands of clones, about 96% of them found once; the top ten carry less than 0.12%.

Material: naive CD8+ T cells sorted from blood. This receptor was taken from a woman in her twenties or thirties in good health. The chain joins TRBV5-8 to TRBJ2-7; 12 nucleotides align to TRBD2. The CDR3 DNA reads TGTGCCAGCAGCTTGGAGGTGAGGACTAGCGGGACGGGAGAGCAGTACTTC. Encoded protein: CASSLEVRTSGTGEQYF.